The 20 T cell receptor beta chains in this list originate from one sample, sequenced in a study of long-term antiretroviral therapy in people with HIV. Sequencing relied on immunoSEQ assay v3.0, run at survey level. Method: immunoSEQ multiplex PCR; TCRdb's copy keeps in-frame clones and lacks some. Counted here are 17,000 or so clones, under 85% occurring once; the ten biggest clones make up 15%. Material: unsorted PBMCs, obtained 2.5 years before starting antiretroviral therapy. The receptors derive from a woman between 50 and 59 years old with HIV.

V gene TRBV2 combines with J gene TRBJ2-2, with 8 nucleotides matching TRBD1. CDR3 length: 15 residues. Trimming at V came to 3 bases and at J to 6 bases, leaving 6 bases not matched to a gene. Germline-derived CDR1 and CDR2 are SNHLY and FYNNEI. CDR3 in DNA: TGTGCCAGCAGTGAGCAGGGGGCAAGGGCCGGGGAGCTGTTTTTT. Protein product: CASSEQGARAGELFF.

This clone has only a few counts. The gene calls are TRBV2 and TRBJ1-6; no firm D call. V was pared by 0 bases and J by 10 bases, with 10 bases between. Germline CDR1 and CDR2: SNHLY and FYNNEI. The CDR3 spans 14 residues. The CDR3 loop reads CASSEAGPGSPLHF. The CDR3 DNA is TGTGCCAGCAGTGAAGCCGGTCCGGGGTCACCCCTCCACTTT.

Only a few counts were recorded for this clone. V gene TRBV6-4 combines with J gene TRBJ2-4; D is undetermined. This CDR3 contains 12 residues. CDR1 is MRHNA, CDR2 SNTAGT, per germline. V dropped 11 bases and J dropped 1 base, with 9 bases sitting between them. Here the CDR3 reads CAWSSAKNIQYF. The CDR3 coding sequence is TGTGCCTGGTCGTCGGCCAAAAACATTCAGTACTTC.

The chain has TRBV12-5 and TRBJ2-5, with TRBD1 matching over 7 bases. Germline V lookup: CDR1 LGHNT, CDR2 FRNRAP. The CDR3 is 15 amino acids. The V segment lost 9 bases and the J segment 3 bases; nucleotides outside the gene matches: 13. This CDR3 is CASQGGEAAKETQYF. CDR3 coding DNA: TGTGCTAGCCAAGGGGGCGAGGCGGCAAAAGAGACCCAGTACTTC.

This rearrangement joins TRBV5-4 to TRBJ1-2; the D gene is possibly TRBD1 (5 bases). Germline values: CDR1 SGHNT, CDR2 YYREEE (reference sequence). The CDR3 has 15 residues. The V gene lost 0 bases and the J gene lost 5 bases, with 14 bases spanning the gap. CDR3 region: CASSLEVGRGYGYTF. As DNA, the CDR3 is TGTGCCAGCAGCTTGGAGGTGGGGCGCGGGTATGGCTACACCTTC.

The chain links TRBV7-2 to TRBJ2-2; D may be TRBD2 (6 bases). Germline V gene sequence: CDR1 SGHTA, CDR2 FQGNSA. This CDR3 spans 15 amino acids. With 5 bases removed from V and 1 base from J, the gap between germline ends came to 11 bases. This CDR3 is CASSRLGGNTGELFF. Written as DNA, the CDR3 is TGTGCCAGCAGCCGCTTGGGGGGGAACACCGGGGAGCTGTTTTTT.

This chain joins TRBV6-6 and TRBJ1-1; TRBD1 aligns across 9 bases. In germline, CDR1 is MNHNY, CDR2 SVGAGI (reference sequence). Trimming at V came to 7 bases and at J to 3 bases, leaving 6 bases not matched to a gene. The CDR3 is made up of 14 amino acids. The CDR3 DNA sequence: TGTGCCAGCAACTTACAGGGGGCGGACACTGAAGCTTTCTTT. Translated, it gives CASNLQGADTEAFF.

The CDR3 spells CASSPRDFNTGELFF. The DNA for the CDR3 is TGTGCCAGCAGCCCCCGGGACTTCAACACCGGGGAGCTGTTTTTT. The chain combines TRBV11-3 with TRBJ2-2; possibly TRBD2 for D (6 bases). The CDR3 contains 15 residues. CDR1 and CDR2 from the germline V gene are SGHNT and YENEEA. The V end was cut by 5 bases, the J end by 2 bases, with 12 bases between.

A few counts support this clone. This chain connects TRBV27 to TRBJ1-2, with 9 bases matching TRBD1. Germline lookup yields CDR1 MNHEY and CDR2 SMNVEV (reference sequence). The trim removed 5 bases at V and 7 bases at J, leaving 11 bases unmatched. The CDR3 sequence is 15 residues long. The CDR3 sequence: CASSPPGQGIGGYTF. The CDR3 nucleotides read TGTGCCAGCAGTCCTCCGGGACAGGGCATCGGTGGCTACACCTTC.

The V call is TRBV6-5, the J call TRBJ1-3, with 8 bases aligning to TRBD1. This CDR3 is 14 amino acids long. V trimming: 6 bases; J trimming: 3 bases; junction bases outside the gene matches: 4. Per germline, CDR1 MNHEY and CDR2 SVGAGI. CDR3 loop: CASRLQGVGNTIYF. The CDR3 DNA is TGTGCCAGCAGATTACAGGGGGTTGGAAACACCATATATTTT.

The chain joins TRBV1 to TRBJ2-5; no DNA check was done on the table's D call, TRBD2. TRBV1 is listed as a pseudogene. The CDR3 sequence is 16 residues long. CDR3 bases: TGCACCAGCAGCCAAGAGGCTAGCCGAAATCAAGAGACCCAGTACTTC. This codes for CTSSQEASRNQETQYF.

The rearrangement links TRBV2 to TRBJ1-1; maybe TRBD1 (5 bases). The CDR3 is made up of 13 amino acids. V shed 3 bases and J shed 7 bases, with 12 bases lying between them. Germline CDR1 SNHLY, CDR2 FYNNEI. This chain's CDR3 is CASSDGWGSEAFF. The DNA of the CDR3 is TGTGCCAGCAGTGATGGGTGGGGCAGTGAAGCTTTCTTT.

This chain uses TRBV6-5 with TRBJ1-2, with D tentatively TRBD1 (6 bases). Germline V gives CDR1 MNHEY, CDR2 SVGAGI. The length of the CDR3 is 15 residues. V was cut by 0 bases and J by 5 bases, with 13 bases left in between. The CDR3: CASSYSATGSYGYTF. The CDR3 DNA reads as TGTGCCAGCAGTTACTCGGCCACAGGGTCGTATGGCTACACCTTC.

The rearrangement uses TRBV30 and TRBJ1-1, with D unresolved. In germline, CDR1 is GTSNPN, CDR2 SVGIG (reference sequence). The CDR3 is 12 residues long. The ends were cut back, 0 bases at V and 4 bases at J, with 6 bases in the middle. CDR3 coding DNA: TGTGCCTGGAGTGTACGAGGCACTGAAGCTTTCTTT. Protein product: CAWSVRGTEAFF. The variable domain in full, completed from reference TRBV30 and TRBJ1-1, reads SQTIHQWPATLVQPVGSPLSLECTVEGTSNPNLYWYRQAAGRGLQLLFYSVGIGQISSEVPQNLSASRPQDRQFILSSKKLLLSDSGFYLCAWSVRGTEAFFGQGTRLTVV.

The V and J genes are TRBV19 and TRBJ2-4; D unresolved. Germline-derived CDR1 and CDR2 are LNHDA and SQIVND (reference sequence). V lost 5 bases, J lost 0 bases, and 8 bases lay in between. The CDR3 is made up of 14 amino acids. The CDR3 DNA is TGTGCCAGTAGTCCAGAACTAGCCAAAAACATTCAGTACTTC. Amino acids: CASSPELAKNIQYF.

CDR3 nucleotides: TGTGCCAGCAGCTTACAGGGGGTCAGAACTGAAGCTTTCTTT. It is translated as CASSLQGVRTEAFF. V usage is TRBV11-2 and J usage is TRBJ1-1, with TRBD1 matching 7 bases. CDR1 is SGHAT, CDR2 FQNNGV, per germline. The CDR3 contains 14 residues. V lost 2 bases to trimming and J lost 5 bases; unmatched junction nucleotides: 5.

The chain combines TRBV5-1 with TRBJ1-6, with a weak D call TRBD1 (6 bases). This CDR3 spans 15 amino acids. Trimming cost V 5 bases and J 6 bases, with 15 bases left between them. Germline V CDR1 and CDR2: SGHRS, YFSETQ. CDR3 in amino acids: CASRDTGKPNSPLHF. The CDR3 DNA reads as TGCGCCAGCAGAGACACAGGGAAACCTAATTCACCCCTCCACTTT.

The chain joins TRBV7-9 to TRBJ2-2, with TRBD2 as a possible D gene (5 bases). The V and J ends lost 4 bases and 4 bases respectively, with 7 bases between them. CDR1 SEHNR and CDR2 FQNEAQ come from the germline V gene (reference sequence). There are 13 residues in the CDR3. The CDR3 loop reads CASSSLATGELFF. The CDR3 nucleotides are TGTGCCAGCAGCTCCCTAGCCACCGGGGAGCTGTTTTTT.

V usage is TRBV29-1 and J usage is TRBJ2-2; maybe TRBD1 (6 bases). CDR1 SQVTM and CDR2 ANQGSEA come from the germline V gene. The CDR3 is made up of 14 amino acids. V shed 7 bases and J shed 5 bases, with 17 bases lying between them. The CDR3 nucleotides are TGCAGCGCTAAAGTGGACAGTAAGACCGGGGAGCTGTTTTTT. Translated, it gives CSAKVDSKTGELFF.

This clone was detected only a few times. The chain combines TRBV30 with TRBJ1-6; maybe TRBD1 (5 bases). The length of the CDR3 is 13 residues. Trimming left V 4 bases short and J 10 bases short, with 14 bases between. Per germline, CDR1 GTSNPN and CDR2 SVGIG (reference sequence). DNA of the CDR3: TGTGCCTGGATAGGGGCCGGAATGTCACCCCTCCACTTT. Its translation: CAWIGAGMSPLHF.